This T cell receptor beta chain comes out of a study of cytomegalovirus exposure and HLA in healthy donors. V lost 2 bases, J lost 2 bases, and 13 bases lay in between. CDR1 SEHNR and CDR2 FQNEAQ come from the germline V gene (reference sequence). The CDR3 spans 15 residues. Data came from immunoSEQ multiplex PCR; TCRdb stores just in-frame clones and leaves some out. The table includes 80,000 to 100,000 clones, 87% detected once. This receptor was obtained from a woman aged 25 to 45 in good health and CMV-seronegative. Material: PBMCs. The chain recombines TRBV7-9 with TRBJ2-7; D perhaps matches TRBD1 (5 bases). As DNA, the CDR3 is TGTGCCAGCAGCTTAAAGGACATACCAACCTACGAGCAGTACTTC. The encoded protein is CASSLKDIPTYEQYF.